The rows below give T cell receptor beta chains drawn from one sample of a study of siplizumab effects on memory and regulatory T cells. Some clones are missing from TCRdb's copy, which holds only in-frame ones; the method was immunoSEQ multiplex PCR. This sample has some 100,000 clones; 90% to 95% occur once, and the top ten carry approximately 0.75%. The specimen was Tregs sorted from blood. The receptor source for this set is a human donor in good health. CDR3s include the opening cysteine and the closing phenylalanine or tryptophan. A D gene is named only where the DNA matches it firmly. Where a row states a size, it is once, few, many or the class of an expanded clone; other rows omit it.

-	TRBV6-5	TRBJ2-3	-	CASWGMRDTQYF	TGTGCCAGCTGGGGTATGAGGGATACGCAGTATTTT
TRBD1	TRBV2	TRBJ1-1	-	CASSGTGVPEAFF	TGTGCCAGCAGTGGCACAGGGGTCCCTGAAGCTTTCTTT
-	TRBV7-9	TRBJ1-2	few	CASSLAANYGYTF	TGTGCCAGCAGCTTGGCAGCAAACTATGGCTACACCTTC
TRBD2	TRBV5-1	TRBJ2-1	-	CASSLRTSGEQFF	TGCGCCAGCAGCTTGCGTACTAGCGGTGAGCAGTTCTTC
TRBD1	TRBV2	TRBJ2-7	-	CASSELGQGANEQYF	TGTGCCAGCAGTGAATTGGGACAGGGGGCGAACGAGCAGTACTTC
-	TRBV18	TRBJ1-1	-	CASSPLGVTLNTEAFF	TGTGCCAGCTCACCATTGGGGGTAACCTTGAACACTGAAGCTTTCTTT
-	TRBV6-1	TRBJ1-1	-	CASRWESLLNTEAFF	TGTGCCAGCAGGTGGGAAAGTTTATTGAACACTGAAGCTTTCTTT
-	TRBV27	TRBJ1-2	-	CASSLSGAYGYTF	TGTGCCAGCAGTTTATCCGGGGCCTATGGCTACACCTTC
-	TRBV18	TRBJ1-1	-	CASSPRGEAFF	TGTGCCAGCTCACCGCGAGGAGAAGCTTTCTTT
TRBD1	TRBV14	TRBJ1-2	-	CASSPGTGNYGYTF	TGTGCCAGCAGCCCGGGGACAGGGAACTATGGCTACACCTTC
TRBD1	TRBV5-4	TRBJ1-2	-	CASSNPGDRGYGYTF	TGTGCCAGCAGCAATCCCGGGGACAGGGGCTATGGCTACACCTTC
-	TRBV5-5	TRBJ1-1	-	CASLMNTEAFF	TGTGCCAGTCTCATGAACACTGAAGCTTTCTTT
-	TRBV14	TRBJ1-2	few	CASSQVGVGYTF	TGTGCCAGCAGCCAAGTTGGGGTTGGCTACACCTTC
-	TRBV5-1	TRBJ2-3	-	CASSFRARTDTQYF	TGCGCCAGCAGCTTTCGGGCTCGCACAGATACGCAGTATTTT
-	TRBV5-6	TRBJ2-3	-	CASSDYRSLQRNTDTQYF	TGTGCCAGCAGCGACTATAGATCACTCCAAAGGAACACAGATACGCAGTATTTT
-	TRBV6-6	TRBJ2-2	-	CASSYWGYTGELFF	TGTGCCAGCAGTTATTGGGGATACACCGGGGAGCTGTTTTTT
-	TRBV6-1	TRBJ1-3	-	CASSEQAGGNTIYF	TGTGCCAGCAGTGAACAGGCGGGGGGAAACACCATATATTTT
TRBD2	TRBV15	TRBJ2-3	-	CATSRVTSATSTDTQYF	TGTGCCACCAGCAGAGTAACTAGCGCTACCTCCACAGATACGCAGTATTTT
-	TRBV27	TRBJ2-7	-	CASSLRYSYEQYF	TGTGCCAGCAGTTTAAGATATTCTTACGAGCAGTACTTC
-	TRBV6-5	TRBJ2-7	-	CASSYSAAGFYEQYF	TGTGCCAGCAGTTACTCGGCGGCAGGGTTCTACGAGCAGTACTTC
-	TRBV10-3	TRBJ1-2	-	CAISDGVANYGYTF	TGTGCCATCAGTGACGGGGTAGCTAACTATGGCTACACCTTC
-	TRBV5-6	TRBJ1-2	few	CASSPGPAEGYGYTF	TGTGCCAGCAGCCCGGGGCCCGCCGAAGGCTATGGCTACACCTTC
-	TRBV6-4	TRBJ1-2	-	CASSGDGSGGGYTF	TGTGCCAGCAGTGGAGACGGCTCCGGGGGTGGCTACACCTTC
-	TRBV7-2	TRBJ1-2	-	CASSPAREYYGYTF	TGTGCCAGCAGCCCGGCCAGGGAGTACTATGGCTACACCTTC
TRBD1	TRBV6-5	TRBJ2-4	-	CASSYSDRSKNIQYF	TGTGCCAGCAGTTACTCGGACAGGAGCAAAAACATTCAGTACTTC
-	TRBV4-1	TRBJ2-3	-	CASSQDPYLDTQYF	TGCGCCAGCAGCCAAGATCCGTACCTAGATACGCAGTATTTT